This T cell receptor beta chain was captured by sequencing in a study of T cells in narcolepsy. The V gene lost 3 bases and the J gene lost 2 bases, with 10 bases spanning the gap. CDR3 size: 14 residues. The germline gives CDR1 LNHDA, CDR2 SQIVND (reference sequence). Clones were read by immunoSEQ multiplex PCR, and TCRdb kept only the in-frame ones, dropping some. The sample contains around 32,000 clones, around 86% of which appear only once. Sequencing was carried out using memory (CD45RA-) CD4+ T cells from blood. The receptor was isolated from a human donor in good health. The rearrangement joins TRBV19 to TRBJ1-1; D gene ambiguous. DNA for the CDR3: TGTGCCAGTAGTATTCCCGGACTAAACACTGAAGCTTTCTTT. It specifies CASSIPGLNTEAFF. The full variable domain, with the rest looked up from reference TRBV19 and TRBJ1-1, is DGGITQSPKYLFRKEGQNVTLSCEQNLNHDAMYWYRQDPGQGLRLIYYSQIVNDFQKGDIAEGYSVSREKKESFPLTVTSAQKNPTAFYLCASSIPGLNTEAFFGQGTRLTVV.